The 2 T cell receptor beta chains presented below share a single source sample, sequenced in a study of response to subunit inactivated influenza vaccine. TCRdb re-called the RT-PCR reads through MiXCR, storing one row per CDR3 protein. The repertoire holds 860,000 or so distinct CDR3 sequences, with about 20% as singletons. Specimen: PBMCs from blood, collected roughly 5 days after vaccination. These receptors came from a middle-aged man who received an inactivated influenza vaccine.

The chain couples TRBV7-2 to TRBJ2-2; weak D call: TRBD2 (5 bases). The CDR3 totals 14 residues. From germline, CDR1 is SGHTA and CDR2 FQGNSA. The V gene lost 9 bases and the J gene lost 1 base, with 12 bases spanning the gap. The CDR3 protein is CASTGVMNTGELFF. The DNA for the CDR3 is TGTGCCAGTACCGGGGTTATGAACACCGGGGAGCTGTTTTTT.

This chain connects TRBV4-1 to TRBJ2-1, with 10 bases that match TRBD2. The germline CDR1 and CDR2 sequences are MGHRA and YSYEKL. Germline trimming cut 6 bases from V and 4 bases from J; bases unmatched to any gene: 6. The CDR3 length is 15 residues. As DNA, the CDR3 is TGCGCCAGCAGACGGTCTAGCGGGGGATACAATGAGCAGTTCTTC. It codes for CASRRSSGGYNEQFF.